This section outlines one T cell receptor (beta chain) sequence together with its context. The data derive from a study of blood T cell repertoires in COVID-19. Turning to the study itself: Acute and convalescent COVID-19 specimens originated in the United States, Italy and Spain.

The cohort comprised adults aged about 18 to 90 years residing in around 25 US areas. For recovered donors of Cohort 3, there were two negative PCRs, clearance, or symptom resolution. J was trimmed by 8 bases and V by 3 bases; bases with no gene match: 10. Per germline, CDR1 MDHEN and CDR2 SYDVKM. There are 16 residues in the CDR3. Authors' methods: Quantification of nucleated cells was approximated via reference gene primer amplification. Profiling relied on immunoSEQ multiplex PCR, and the TCRdb table lists in-frame clones only, not all of them. The DNA gave D and trimming, while V, J and clone size come from that table. The sample shows 350,000 to 400,000 clones, about 88% of them seen only once.

The J gene is TRBJ1-6, the V gene TRBV28; 7 nucleotides agree with TRBD1. The specimen sequenced was PBMCs or T cells enriched from blood (not recorded which). The source is a woman under 30 who had recovered from COVID-19. CDR3 coding DNA: TGTGCCAGCAGTTTGCCACAGGGGCTGGAACATTCACCCCTCCACTTT. Protein: CASSLPQGLEHSPLHF.